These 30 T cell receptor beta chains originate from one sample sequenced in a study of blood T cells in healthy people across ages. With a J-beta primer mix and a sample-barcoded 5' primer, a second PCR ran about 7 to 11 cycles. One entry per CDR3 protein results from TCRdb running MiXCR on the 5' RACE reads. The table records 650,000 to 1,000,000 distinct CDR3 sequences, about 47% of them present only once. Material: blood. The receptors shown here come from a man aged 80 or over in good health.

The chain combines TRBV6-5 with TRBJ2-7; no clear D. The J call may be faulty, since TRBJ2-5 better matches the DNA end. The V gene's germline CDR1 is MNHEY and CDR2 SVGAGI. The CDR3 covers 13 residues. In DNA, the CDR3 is TGTGCCAGCAGTTACTCGATTTTCGAGACCCAGTACTTC. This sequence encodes CASSYSIFETQYF.

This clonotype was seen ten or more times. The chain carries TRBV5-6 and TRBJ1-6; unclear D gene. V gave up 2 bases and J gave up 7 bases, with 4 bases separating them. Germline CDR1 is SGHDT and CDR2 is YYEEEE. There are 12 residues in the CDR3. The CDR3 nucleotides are TGTGCCAGCAGCTTCGAAAATTCACCCCTCCACTTT. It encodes CASSFENSPLHF.

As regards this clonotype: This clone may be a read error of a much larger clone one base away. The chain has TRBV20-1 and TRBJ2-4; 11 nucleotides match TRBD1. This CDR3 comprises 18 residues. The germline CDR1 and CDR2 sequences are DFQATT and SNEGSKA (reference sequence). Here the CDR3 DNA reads TGCAGTGCTGACGGACAGGGGGCACGGCCTCTTTCCAAAAACATTCGGTACTTC. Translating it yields CSADGQGARPLSKNIRYF.

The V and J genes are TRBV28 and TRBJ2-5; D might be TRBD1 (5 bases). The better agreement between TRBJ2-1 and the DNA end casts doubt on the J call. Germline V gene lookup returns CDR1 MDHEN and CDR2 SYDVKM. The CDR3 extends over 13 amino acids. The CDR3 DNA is TGTGCCAGCAGCCTACAAGGACAAGAGACCCAGTTCTTC. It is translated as CASSLQGQETQFF.

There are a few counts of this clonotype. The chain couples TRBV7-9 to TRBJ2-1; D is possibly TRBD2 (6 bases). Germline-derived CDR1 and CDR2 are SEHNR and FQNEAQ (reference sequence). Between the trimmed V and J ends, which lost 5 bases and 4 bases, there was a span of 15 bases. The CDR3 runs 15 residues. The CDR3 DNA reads TGTGCCAGCAGCACCTACCGGGACTTATACAATGAGCAGTTCTTC. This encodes CASSTYRDLYNEQFF.

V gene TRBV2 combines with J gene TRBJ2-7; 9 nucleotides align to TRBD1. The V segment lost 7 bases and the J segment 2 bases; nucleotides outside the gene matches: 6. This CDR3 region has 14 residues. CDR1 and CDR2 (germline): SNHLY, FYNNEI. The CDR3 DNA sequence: TGTGCCAGCACTACGGACAGGGGTACCTACGAGCAGTACTTC. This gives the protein CASTTDRGTYEQYF.

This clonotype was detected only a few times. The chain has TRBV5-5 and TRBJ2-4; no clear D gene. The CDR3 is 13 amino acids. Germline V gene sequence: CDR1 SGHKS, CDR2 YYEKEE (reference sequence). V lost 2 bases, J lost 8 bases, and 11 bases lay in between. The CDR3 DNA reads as TGTGCCAGCAGCTTCGGACCAGAGGACATTCAGTACTTC. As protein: CASSFGPEDIQYF.

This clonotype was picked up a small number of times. The CDR3 sequence: CASSFLAGASYNEQFF. CDR3 coding DNA: TGTGCCAGCAGTTTTCTAGCGGGAGCGTCCTACAATGAGCAGTTCTTC. The J gene is TRBJ2-1, the V gene TRBV27; 10 bases agree with TRBD2. From germline, CDR1 is MNHEY and CDR2 SMNVEV (reference sequence). V gave up 3 bases and J gave up 1 base; unmatched junction bases: 3. The CDR3 loop spans 16 amino acids.

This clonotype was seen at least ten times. CDR3 sequence reads: CASSPDSGRAENEQFF. The CDR3 nucleotides read TGTGCCAGCAGCCCGGATAGCGGGAGGGCCGAAAATGAGCAGTTCTTC. The chain recombines TRBV7-2 with TRBJ2-1; 11 bases match TRBD2. Germline CDR1 is SGHTA and CDR2 is FQGNSA. V trimming: 5 bases; J trimming: 7 bases; junction bases outside the gene matches: 10. The CDR3 sequence is 16 residues long.

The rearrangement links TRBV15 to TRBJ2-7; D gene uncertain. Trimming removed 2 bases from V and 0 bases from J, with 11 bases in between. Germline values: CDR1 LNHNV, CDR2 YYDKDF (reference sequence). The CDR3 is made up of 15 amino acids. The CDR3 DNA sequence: TGTGCCACCAGCAGACCTGACACCAGCTCCTACGAGCAGTACTTC. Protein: CATSRPDTSSYEQYF.

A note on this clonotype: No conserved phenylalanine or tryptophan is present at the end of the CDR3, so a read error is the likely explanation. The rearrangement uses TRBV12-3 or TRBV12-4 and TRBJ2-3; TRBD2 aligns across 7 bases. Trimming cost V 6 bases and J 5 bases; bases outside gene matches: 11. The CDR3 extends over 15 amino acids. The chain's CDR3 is CASSNPGLKVDTQYS. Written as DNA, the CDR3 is TGTGCCAGCAGCAACCCGGGACTAAAGGTAGATACGCAGTATTCT.

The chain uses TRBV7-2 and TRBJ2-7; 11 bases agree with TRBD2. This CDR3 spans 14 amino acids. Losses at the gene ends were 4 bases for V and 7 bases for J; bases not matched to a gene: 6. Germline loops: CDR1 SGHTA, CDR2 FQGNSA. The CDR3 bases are TGTGCCAGCAGCTGCAGACTAGCGGGAATTGAGCAGTACTTC. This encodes CASSCRLAGIEQYF.

CDR3 coding DNA: TGTGCCAGCAGCTCCCTGACTCGAGGGGAGCAGTACTTC. It specifies CASSSLTRGEQYF. V and J are TRBV9 and TRBJ2-7; D is possibly TRBD2 (5 bases). The ends were cut back, 4 bases at V and 7 bases at J, with 15 bases in the middle. The CDR3 is 13 residues long. Looked up from germline, CDR1 is SGDLS and CDR2 is YYNGEE.

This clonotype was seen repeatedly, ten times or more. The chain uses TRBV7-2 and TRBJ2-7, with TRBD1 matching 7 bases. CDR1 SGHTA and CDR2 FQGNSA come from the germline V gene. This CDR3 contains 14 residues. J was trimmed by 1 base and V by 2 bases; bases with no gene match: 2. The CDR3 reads CASSLTGASYEQYF. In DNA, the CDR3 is TGTGCCAGCAGCTTAACAGGGGCTTCCTACGAGCAGTACTTC.

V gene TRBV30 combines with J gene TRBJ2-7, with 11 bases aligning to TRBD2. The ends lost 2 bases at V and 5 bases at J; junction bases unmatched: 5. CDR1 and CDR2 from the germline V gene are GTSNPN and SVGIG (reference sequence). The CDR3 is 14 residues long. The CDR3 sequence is CAWSYSGRAHEQYF. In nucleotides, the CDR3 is TGTGCCTGGAGTTATAGCGGGAGGGCCCACGAGCAGTACTTC.

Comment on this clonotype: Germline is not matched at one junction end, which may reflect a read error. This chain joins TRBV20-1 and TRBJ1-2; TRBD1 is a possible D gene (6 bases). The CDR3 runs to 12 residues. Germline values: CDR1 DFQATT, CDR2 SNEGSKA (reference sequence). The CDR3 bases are TGCAGTGCAAGAGGACAGCTTTATGGCTACACCTTC. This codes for CSARGQLYGYTF.

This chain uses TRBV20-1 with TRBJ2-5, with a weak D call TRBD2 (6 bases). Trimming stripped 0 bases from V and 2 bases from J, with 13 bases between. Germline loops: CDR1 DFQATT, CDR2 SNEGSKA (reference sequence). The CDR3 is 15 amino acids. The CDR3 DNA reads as TGCAGTGCTAGAGATCAACGGGGGTCACAAGAGACCCAGTACTTC. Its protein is CSARDQRGSQETQYF.

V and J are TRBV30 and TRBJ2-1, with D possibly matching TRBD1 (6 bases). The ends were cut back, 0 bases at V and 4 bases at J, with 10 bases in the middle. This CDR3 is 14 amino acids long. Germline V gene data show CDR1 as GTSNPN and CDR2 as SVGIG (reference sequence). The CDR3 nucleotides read TGTGCCTGGAGTGTCAGGGGATTATACAATGAGCAGTTCTTC. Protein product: CAWSVRGLYNEQFF.

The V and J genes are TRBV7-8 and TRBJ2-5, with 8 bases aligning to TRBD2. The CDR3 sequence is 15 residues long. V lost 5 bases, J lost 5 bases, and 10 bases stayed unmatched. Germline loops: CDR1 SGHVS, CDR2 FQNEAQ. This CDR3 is CASSMVSGGIETQYF. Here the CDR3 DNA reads TGTGCCAGCAGCATGGTCAGCGGGGGAATTGAGACCCAGTACTTC.

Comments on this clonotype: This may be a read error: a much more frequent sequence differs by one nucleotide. DNA for the CDR3: TGCAGTGTCCGTGGGACAGGGGCCACTGAAGCTTTCTTT. Amino acid sequence: CSVRGTGATEAFF. The J gene is TRBJ1-1, the V gene TRBV20-1, with 10 bases matching TRBD1. V was pared by 7 bases and J by 4 bases, with 6 bases of the junction left unmatched. Germline V gives CDR1 DFQATT, CDR2 SNEGSKA (reference sequence). This CDR3 comprises 13 residues.

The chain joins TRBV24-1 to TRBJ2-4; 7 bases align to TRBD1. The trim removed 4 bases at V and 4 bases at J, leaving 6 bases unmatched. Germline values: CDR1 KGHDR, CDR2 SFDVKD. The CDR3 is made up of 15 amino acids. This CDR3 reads CATSDAGDSKNIQYF. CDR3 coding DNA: TGTGCCACCAGTGACGCCGGGGACAGTAAAAACATTCAGTACTTC.

The CDR3 sequence is CASFRTRGTYEQYF. As DNA, the CDR3 is TGTGCCAGCTTCAGGACTCGCGGGACCTACGAGCAGTACTTC. V usage is TRBV7-9 and J usage is TRBJ2-7; D might be TRBD2 (6 bases). The V gene's germline CDR1 is SEHNR and CDR2 FQNEAQ (reference sequence). The CDR3 extends over 14 amino acids. Trimming stripped 8 bases from V and 2 bases from J, with 16 bases between.

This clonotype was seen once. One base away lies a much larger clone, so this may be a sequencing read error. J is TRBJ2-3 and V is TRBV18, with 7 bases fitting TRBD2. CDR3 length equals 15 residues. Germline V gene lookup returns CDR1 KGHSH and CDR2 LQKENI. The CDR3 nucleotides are TGTGTCAGCTCTATCAAGCGGGATTACACAGATACGCAGTATTTT. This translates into CVSSIKRDYTDTQYF.

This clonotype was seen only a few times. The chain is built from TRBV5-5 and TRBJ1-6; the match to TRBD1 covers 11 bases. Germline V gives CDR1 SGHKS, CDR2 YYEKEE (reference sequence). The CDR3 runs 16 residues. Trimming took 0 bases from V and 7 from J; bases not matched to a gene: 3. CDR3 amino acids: CASSLDRDRGNSPLHF. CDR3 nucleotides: TGTGCCAGCAGCTTGGACCGGGACAGGGGGAATTCACCCCTCCACTTT.

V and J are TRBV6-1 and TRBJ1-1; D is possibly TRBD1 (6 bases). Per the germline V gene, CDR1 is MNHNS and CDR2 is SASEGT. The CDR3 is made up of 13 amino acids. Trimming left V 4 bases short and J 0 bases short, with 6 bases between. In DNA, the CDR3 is TGTGCCAGCAGTGGGGACATGAACACTGAAGCTTTCTTT. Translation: CASSGDMNTEAFF.

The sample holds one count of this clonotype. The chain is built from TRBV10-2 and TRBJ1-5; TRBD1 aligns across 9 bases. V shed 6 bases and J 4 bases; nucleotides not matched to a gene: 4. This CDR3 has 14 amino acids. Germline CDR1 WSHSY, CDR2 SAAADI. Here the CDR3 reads CASRGDRANQPQHF. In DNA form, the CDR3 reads TGCGCCAGCAGGGGGGACAGGGCTAATCAGCCCCAGCATTTT.

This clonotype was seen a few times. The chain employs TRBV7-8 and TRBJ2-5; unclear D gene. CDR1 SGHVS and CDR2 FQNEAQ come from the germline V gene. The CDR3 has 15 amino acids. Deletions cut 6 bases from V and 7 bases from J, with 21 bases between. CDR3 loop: CASSRNNDPVATQYF. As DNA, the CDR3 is TGTGCCAGCAGTCGAAACAACGACCCAGTGGCGACCCAGTACTTC.

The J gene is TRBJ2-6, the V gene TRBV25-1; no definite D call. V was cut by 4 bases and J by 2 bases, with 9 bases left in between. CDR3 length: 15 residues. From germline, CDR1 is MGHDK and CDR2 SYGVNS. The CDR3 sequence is CASSAGAAGANVLTF. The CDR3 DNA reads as TGTGCCAGCAGTGCAGGAGCCGCTGGGGCCAACGTCCTGACTTTC.

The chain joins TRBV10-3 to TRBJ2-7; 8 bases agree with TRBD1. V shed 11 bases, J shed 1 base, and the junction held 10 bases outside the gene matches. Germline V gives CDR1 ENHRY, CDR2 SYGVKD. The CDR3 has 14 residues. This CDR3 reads CASRGTGQSYEQYF. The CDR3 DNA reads TGTGCCTCCAGGGGGACAGGACAGTCCTACGAGCAGTACTTC.

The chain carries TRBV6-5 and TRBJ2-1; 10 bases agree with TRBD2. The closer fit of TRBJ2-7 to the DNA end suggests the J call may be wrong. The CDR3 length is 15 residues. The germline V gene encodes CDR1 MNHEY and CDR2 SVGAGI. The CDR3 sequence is CASRSSGSSYNEQYF. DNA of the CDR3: TGTGCCAGCAGATCTAGCGGGAGCTCCTACAATGAGCAGTACTTC.